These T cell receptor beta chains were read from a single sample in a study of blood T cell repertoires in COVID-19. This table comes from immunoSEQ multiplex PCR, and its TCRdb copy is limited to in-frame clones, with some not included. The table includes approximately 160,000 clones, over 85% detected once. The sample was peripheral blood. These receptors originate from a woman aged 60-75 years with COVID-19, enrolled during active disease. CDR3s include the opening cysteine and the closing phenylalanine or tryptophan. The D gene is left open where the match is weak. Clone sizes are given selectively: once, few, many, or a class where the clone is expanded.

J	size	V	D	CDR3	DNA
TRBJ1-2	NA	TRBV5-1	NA	CASNGLWGSNYGYTF	TGCGCCAGCAATGGCCTATGGGGCTCCAACTATGGCTACACCTTC
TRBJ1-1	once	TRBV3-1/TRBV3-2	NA	CASTRQDSEAFF	TGTGCCAGCACCCGACAGGACAGTGAAGCTTTCTTT
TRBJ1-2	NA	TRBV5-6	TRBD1	CASSLGRPGGRGYTF	TGTGCCAGCAGCTTGGGTCGTCCAGGGGGCCGTGGCTACACCTTC
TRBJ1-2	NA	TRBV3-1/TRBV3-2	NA	CASSQSAAGDGYTF	TGTGCCAGCAGCCAAAGTGCGGCAGGGGATGGCTACACCTTC
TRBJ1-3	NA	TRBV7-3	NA	CASSLSGVRGNTIYF	TGTGCCAGCAGCTTGAGCGGGGTCCGTGGAAACACCATATATTTT
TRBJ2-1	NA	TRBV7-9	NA	CASSLGHVGAPEQFF	TGTGCCAGCAGCTTAGGACATGTGGGGGCCCCTGAGCAGTTCTTC
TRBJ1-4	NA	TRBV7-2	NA	CASSLDRGSNEKLFF	TGTGCCAGCAGCTTAGACCGGGGGAGTAATGAAAAACTGTTTTTT
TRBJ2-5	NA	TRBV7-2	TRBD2	CASSLPVAGRPTQYF	TGTGCCAGCAGCCTCCCGGTAGCGGGGCGTCCGACCCAGTACTTC
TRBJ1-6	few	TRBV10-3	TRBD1	CAIGKGAGYNSPLHF	TGTGCCATCGGGAAGGGGGCAGGCTATAATTCACCCCTCCACTTT
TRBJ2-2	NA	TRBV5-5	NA	CASSLGPGNTGELFF	TGTGCCAGCAGCTTGGGTCCGGGAAACACCGGGGAGCTGTTTTTT
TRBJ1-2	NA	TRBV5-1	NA	CASSWAGALYGYTF	TGCGCCAGCAGCTGGGCGGGAGCGCTCTATGGCTACACCTTC
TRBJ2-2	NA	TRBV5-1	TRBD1	CASSPQGANTGELFF	TGCGCCAGCAGCCCGCAGGGGGCGAACACCGGGGAGCTGTTTTTT
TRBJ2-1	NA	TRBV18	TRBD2	CASSRLAGSYNEQFF	TGTGCCAGCTCACGCCTAGCGGGGTCCTACAATGAGCAGTTCTTC
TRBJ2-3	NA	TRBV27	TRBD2	CASSFGLAGSTDTQYF	TGTGCCAGCAGTTTTGGACTAGCGGGGAGCACAGATACGCAGTATTTT
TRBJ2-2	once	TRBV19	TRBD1	CASSRDRDTGELFF	TGTGCCAGTAGTAGGGACAGGGACACCGGGGAGCTGTTTTTT
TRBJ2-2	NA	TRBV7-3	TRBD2	CASSRLAGLNTGELFF	TGTGCCAGCAGCCGACTAGCGGGGTTAAACACCGGGGAGCTGTTTTTT
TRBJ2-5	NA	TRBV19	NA	CASSVGDYQETQYF	TGTGCCAGTAGTGTAGGAGACTACCAAGAGACCCAGTACTTC
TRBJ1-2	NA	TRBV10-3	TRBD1	CAIEGTGGGYTF	TGTGCCATAGAAGGGACAGGGGGGGGCTACACCTTC
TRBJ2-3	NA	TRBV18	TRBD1	CASSPVNRGTDTQYF	TGTGCCAGCTCACCTGTAAACAGGGGGACAGATACGCAGTATTTT
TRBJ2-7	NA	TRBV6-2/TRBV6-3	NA	CASSATSGWVEQYF	TGTGCCAGCAGCGCCACTAGTGGCTGGGTTGAGCAGTACTTC
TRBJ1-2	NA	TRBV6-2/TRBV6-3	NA	CASSYSRGTAGNYGYTF	TGTGCCAGCAGTTACTCGAGAGGTACGGCTGGGAACTATGGCTACACCTTC
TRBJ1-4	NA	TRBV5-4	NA	CASSLVPGTTEKLFF	TGTGCCAGCAGCTTGGTTCCAGGTACCACTGAAAAACTGTTTTTT
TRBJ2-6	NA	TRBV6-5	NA	CASTHYSGANVLTF	TGTGCCAGCACCCACTATTCTGGGGCCAACGTCCTGACTTTC
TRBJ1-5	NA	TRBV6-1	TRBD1	CASSEAPGGYQPQHF	TGTGCCAGCAGTGAAGCACCAGGGGGCTATCAGCCCCAGCATTTT
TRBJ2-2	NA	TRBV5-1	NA	CASREGQSGELFF	TGCGCCAGCAGAGAAGGACAGTCCGGGGAGCTGTTTTTT
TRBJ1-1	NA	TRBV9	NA	CASSSTGRNTEAFF	TGTGCCAGCAGCTCCACAGGGAGGAACACTGAAGCTTTCTTT